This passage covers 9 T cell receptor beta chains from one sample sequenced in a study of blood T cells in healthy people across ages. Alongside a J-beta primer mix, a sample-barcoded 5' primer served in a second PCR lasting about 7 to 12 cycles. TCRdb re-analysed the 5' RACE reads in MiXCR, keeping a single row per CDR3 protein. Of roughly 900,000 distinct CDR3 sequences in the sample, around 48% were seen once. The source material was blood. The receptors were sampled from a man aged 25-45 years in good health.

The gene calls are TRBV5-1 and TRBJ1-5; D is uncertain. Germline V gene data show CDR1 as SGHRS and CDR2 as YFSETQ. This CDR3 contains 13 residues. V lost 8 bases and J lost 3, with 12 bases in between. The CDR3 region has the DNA TGCGCCAGTAAGGGCGTGGACAATCAGCCCCAGCATTTT. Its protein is CASKGVDNQPQHF.

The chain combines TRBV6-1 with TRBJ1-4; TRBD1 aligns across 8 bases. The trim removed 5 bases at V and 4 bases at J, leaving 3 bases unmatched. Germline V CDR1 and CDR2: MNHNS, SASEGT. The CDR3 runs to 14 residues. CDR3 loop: CASSRDRNNEKLFF. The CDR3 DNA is TGTGCCAGCAGTCGGGACAGGAATAATGAAAAACTGTTTTTT.

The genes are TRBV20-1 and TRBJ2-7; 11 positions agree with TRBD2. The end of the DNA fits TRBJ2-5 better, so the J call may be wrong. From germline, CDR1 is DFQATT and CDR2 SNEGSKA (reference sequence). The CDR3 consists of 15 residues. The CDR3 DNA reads TGCAGTGGGCCCCTCGTAGCGGGGGGGCATGAGACCCAGTACTTC. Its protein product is CSGPLVAGGHETQYF.

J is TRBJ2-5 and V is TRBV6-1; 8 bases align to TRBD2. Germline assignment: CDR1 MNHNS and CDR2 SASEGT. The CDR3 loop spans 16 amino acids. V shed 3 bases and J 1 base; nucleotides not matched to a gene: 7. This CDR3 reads CASSEESGGLQETQYF. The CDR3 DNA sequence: TGTGCCAGCAGTGAGGAAAGCGGGGGCCTCCAAGAGACCCAGTACTTC.

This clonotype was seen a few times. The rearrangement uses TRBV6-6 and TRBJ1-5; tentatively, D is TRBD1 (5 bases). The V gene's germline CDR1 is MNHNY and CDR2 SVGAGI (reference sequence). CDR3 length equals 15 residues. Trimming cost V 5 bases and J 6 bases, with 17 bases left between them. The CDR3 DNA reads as TGTGCCAGCAGTATTACGTCGCAGGGCGCTCAGCCCCAGCATTTT. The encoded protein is CASSITSQGAQPQHF.

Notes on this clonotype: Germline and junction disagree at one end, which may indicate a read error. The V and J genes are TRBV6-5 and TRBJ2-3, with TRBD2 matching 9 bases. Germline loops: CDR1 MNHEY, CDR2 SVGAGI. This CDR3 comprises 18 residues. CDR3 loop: CASSSGTSRAASIDTQYF. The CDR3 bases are TGTGCCAGCAGTTCCGGGACTAGCAGGGCCGCAAGCATAGATACGCAGTATTTT.

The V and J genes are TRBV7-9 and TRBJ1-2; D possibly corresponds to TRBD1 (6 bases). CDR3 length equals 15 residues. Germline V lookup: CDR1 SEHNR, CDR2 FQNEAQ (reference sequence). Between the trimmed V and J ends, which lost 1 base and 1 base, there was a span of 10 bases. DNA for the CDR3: TGTGCCAGCAGCTTAGGGGGGGCAGATAACTATGGCTACACCTTC. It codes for CASSLGGADNYGYTF.

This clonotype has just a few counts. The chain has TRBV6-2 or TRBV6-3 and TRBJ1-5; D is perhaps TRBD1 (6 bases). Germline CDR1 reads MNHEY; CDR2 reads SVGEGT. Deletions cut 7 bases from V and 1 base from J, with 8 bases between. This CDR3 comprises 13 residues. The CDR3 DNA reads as TGTGCCAGCACTCAGGGGAGCAATCAGCCCCAGCATTTT. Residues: CASTQGSNQPQHF.

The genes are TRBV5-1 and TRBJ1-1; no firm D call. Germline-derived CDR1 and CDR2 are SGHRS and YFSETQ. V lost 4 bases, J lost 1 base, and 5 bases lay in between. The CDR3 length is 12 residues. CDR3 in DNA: TGCGCCAGCAGCATCGAGAACACTGAAGCTTTCTTT. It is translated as CASSIENTEAFF. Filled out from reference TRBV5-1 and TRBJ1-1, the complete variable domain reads KAGVTQTPRYLIKTRGQQVTLSCSPISGHRSVSWYQQTPGQGLQFLFEYFSETQRNKGNFPGRFSGRQFSNSRSEMNVSTLELGDSALYLCASSIENTEAFFGQGTRLTVV.